Listed below are T cell receptor beta chains from one sample, sequenced in a study of T cell responses to AZD1222 COVID-19 vaccine. Assay used: immunoSEQ multiplex PCR; TCRdb lists only in-frame clones, some missing. In the table there are about 200,000 clones, 90% to 95% of which are singletons. The sample was peripheral blood, taken 28 days after the second AZD1222 dose. The receptors here all came from an adult who received the AZD1222 COVID-19 vaccine. Each CDR3 is given with its conserved first and last residue. The D gene is left open where the match is weak. For some rows the clone size is stated as once, few or many, or as a class when expanded; others skip it.

V gene,J gene,CDR3 length,D gene,clone size,CDR3 protein,CDR3 DNA
TRBV6-5,TRBJ1-2,14,TRBD1,-,CASSLDRELFGYTF,TGTGCCAGCAGTTTGGACAGGGAGCTATTTGGCTACACCTTC
TRBV28,TRBJ2-6,14,-,-,CAAGASSGANVLTF,TGTGCGGCCGGGGCAAGCTCTGGGGCCAACGTCCTGACTTTC
TRBV25-1,TRBJ1-5,15,-,-,CASSERRDTDQPQHF,TGTGCCAGCAGTGAACGGAGGGATACTGATCAGCCCCAGCATTTT
TRBV18,TRBJ2-3,16,TRBD1,-,CASSPPKGARTNTQYF,TGTGCCAGCTCACCCCCCAAGGGGGCGCGGACAAATACGCAGTATTTT
TRBV4-1,TRBJ2-5,15,-,-,CASGPGGGGGETQYF,TGCGCCAGCGGCCCGGGGGGCGGGGGAGGAGAGACCCAGTACTTC
TRBV27,TRBJ2-5,14,-,-,CASSPGGRRETQYF,TGTGCCAGCAGTCCGGGGGGCAGGAGGGAGACCCAGTACTTC
TRBV7-2,TRBJ1-4,15,TRBD1,-,CASSLVGTGNEKLFF,TGTGCCAGCAGCTTAGTGGGGACAGGAAATGAAAAACTGTTTTTT
TRBV3-1/TRBV3-2,TRBJ2-7,18,-,-,CASRQGPTGPLLRGEQYF,TGTGCCAGCAGACAGGGCCCGACAGGACCCCTACTACGTGGGGAGCAGTACTTC
TRBV13,TRBJ1-1,13,-,-,CASSLARNTEAFF,TGTGCCAGCAGCTTGGCCCGTAACACTGAAGCTTTCTTT
TRBV7-9,TRBJ2-4,17,-,-,CASSLTHRDLAKNIQYF,TGTGCCAGCAGCTTGACGCACAGGGACTTAGCCAAAAACATTCAGTACTTC
TRBV7-2,TRBJ1-2,15,TRBD1,-,CASSPLLRTGDGYTF,TGTGCCAGCAGCCCACTCCTTCGCACAGGGGATGGCTACACCTTC
TRBV18,TRBJ1-4,17,TRBD1,-,CASSARQGASTNEKLFF,TGTGCCAGCTCAGCTCGACAGGGGGCCTCGACTAATGAAAAACTGTTTTTT
TRBV29-1,TRBJ2-7,12,-,many,CSSSSGSHEQYF,TGCAGCTCTTCCTCGGGGTCCCACGAGCAGTACTTC
TRBV30,TRBJ1-4,13,-,-,CAWSPGIVEKLFF,TGTGCCTGGAGCCCGGGGATAGTTGAAAAACTGTTTTTT
TRBV27,TRBJ2-2,12,-,once,CASSPITGELFF,TGTGCCAGCAGCCCAATCACCGGGGAGCTGTTTTTT
TRBV19,TRBJ2-7,17,-,-,CASSIDSFSGYTYEQYF,TGTGCCAGTAGTATAGATTCTTTTAGCGGATATACCTACGAGCAGTACTTC
TRBV11-1,TRBJ1-5,15,-,-,CASSQDANSNQPQHF,TGTGCCAGCAGTCAGGACGCGAATAGCAATCAGCCCCAGCATTTT
TRBV9,TRBJ1-1,16,TRBD1,once,CASSVYRGDSYTEAFF,TGTGCCAGCAGCGTATACCGGGGGGACAGTTACACTGAAGCTTTCTTT
TRBV6-5,TRBJ1-1,15,TRBD1,once,CASSYRTGYNTEAFF,TGTGCCAGCAGTTACAGGACAGGATACAACACTGAAGCTTTCTTT
TRBV27,TRBJ1-1,14,TRBD1,-,CASSTDRVATEAFF,TGTGCCAGCAGTACCGACAGGGTTGCCACTGAAGCTTTCTTT
TRBV29-1,TRBJ1-1,11,-,-,CSVDWQVEAFF,TGCAGCGTTGATTGGCAGGTTGAAGCTTTCTTT
TRBV9,TRBJ2-7,13,-,-,CASSSGWVYEQYF,TGTGCCAGCAGTTCAGGTTGGGTCTACGAGCAGTACTTC
TRBV20-1,TRBJ1-5,11,-,-,CSLGTNQPQHF,TGCAGCCTGGGGACTAATCAGCCCCAGCATTTT
TRBV7-9,TRBJ1-2,14,TRBD1,-,CASSRDREGYGYTF,TGTGCCAGCAGCCGGGACAGGGAGGGGTATGGCTACACCTTC
TRBV9,TRBJ2-1,16,-,-,CASSVVPEQRYNEQFF,TGTGCCAGCAGCGTAGTTCCGGAACAGAGATACAATGAGCAGTTCTTC
TRBV5-1,TRBJ1-2,13,-,once,CASSFAGDSGYTF,TGCGCCAGCAGCTTCGCCGGGGACTCCGGCTACACCTTC
TRBV19,TRBJ1-4,15,TRBD1,-,CASSTRTGKIEKLFF,TGTGCCAGTAGTACCCGGACAGGGAAGATTGAAAAACTGTTTTTT
TRBV19,TRBJ1-3,15,-,-,CASSQTGLSGNTIYF,TGTGCCAGTAGCCAGACAGGCCTCTCTGGAAACACCATATATTTT
TRBV27,TRBJ1-3,13,-,-,CASRPGPGNTIYF,TGTGCCAGCAGACCTGGGCCTGGAAACACCATATATTTT
TRBV6-5,TRBJ2-7,14,TRBD2,-,CASSQGGGRLEQYF,TGTGCCAGTTCCCAGGGCGGGGGGCGGCTCGAGCAGTACTTC
TRBV6-5,TRBJ1-1,15,-,-,CASSYSIKGGTEAFF,TGTGCCAGCAGTTACTCGATTAAAGGGGGCACTGAAGCTTTCTTT
TRBV5-1,TRBJ2-1,16,TRBD2,-,CASSSSSGGPYNEQFF,TGCGCCAGCAGCAGTTCTAGCGGGGGCCCGTACAATGAGCAGTTCTTC
TRBV5-1,TRBJ2-3,16,-,-,CASSWGWGANTDTQYF,TGCGCCAGCAGCTGGGGTTGGGGGGCCAATACGGATACGCAGTATTTT
TRBV20-1,TRBJ2-3,19,TRBD2,-,CSASAGLAGGSPALGTQYF,TGCAGTGCTAGTGCGGGACTAGCGGGGGGATCCCCCGCCCTTGGTACGCAGTATTTT
TRBV29-1,TRBJ1-1,13,-,-,CSVDRPMNTEAFF,TGCAGCGTTGATCGGCCTATGAACACTGAAGCTTTCTTT
TRBV15,TRBJ2-1,15,-,once,CATSRDRVVHNEQFF,TGTGCCACCAGCAGAGACAGGGTGGTACACAATGAGCAGTTCTTC
TRBV19,TRBJ2-3,16,TRBD2,-,CASSRLAGGVADTQYF,TGTGCCAGTAGCCGACTAGCGGGGGGAGTTGCAGATACGCAGTATTTT
TRBV5-1,TRBJ2-5,17,-,-,CASSKRRETLAGETQYF,TGCGCCAGCTCGAAGAGGAGGGAGACCTTGGCGGGGGAGACCCAGTACTTC
TRBV7-6,TRBJ2-7,15,TRBD1,-,CASSSRPGGQAEAHF,TGTGCCAGCAGCTCCCGACCAGGGGGCCAGGCGGAAGCCCATTTC